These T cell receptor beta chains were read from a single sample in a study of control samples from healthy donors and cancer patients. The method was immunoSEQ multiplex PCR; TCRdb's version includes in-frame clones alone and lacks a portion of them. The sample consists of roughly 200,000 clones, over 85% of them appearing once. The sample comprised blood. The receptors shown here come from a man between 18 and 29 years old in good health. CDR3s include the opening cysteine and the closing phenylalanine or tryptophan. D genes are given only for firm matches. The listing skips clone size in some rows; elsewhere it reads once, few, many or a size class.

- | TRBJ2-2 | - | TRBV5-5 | TGTGCCAGCAGCCTCCCTGGGGGGGCCGGCGGGGAGCTGTTTTTT | CASSLPGGAGGELFF
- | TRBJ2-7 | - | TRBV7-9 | TGTGCCAGCAGCTGTGTAATAAGGGACGAGCAGTACTTC | CASSCVIRDEQYF
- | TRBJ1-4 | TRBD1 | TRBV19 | TGTGCCAGTAGCAACCAGGGGGCCTCCCCTGAAAAACTGTTTTTT | CASSNQGASPEKLFF
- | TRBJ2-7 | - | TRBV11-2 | TGTGCCAGCAGCTGCTCGGTCACCGGGTGCGAGCAGTACTTC | CASSCSVTGCEQYF
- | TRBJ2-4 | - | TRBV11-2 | TGTGCCAGCAGCCTGGGCGGGGGCCGGTCCAAAAACATTCAGTACTTC | CASSLGGGRSKNIQYF
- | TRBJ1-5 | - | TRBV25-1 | TGTGCCAGCAGCCGACTGGGGGGGTGCAATCAGCCCCAGCATTTT | CASSRLGGCNQPQHF
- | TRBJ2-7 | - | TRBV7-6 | TGTGCCAGCAGTCAGAATGCGGGTTCAGCCTCCTACGAGCAGTACTTC | CASSQNAGSASYEQYF
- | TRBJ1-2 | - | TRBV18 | TGTGCCAGCTCACTACCGGGTGTGGAGGCTTATGGCTACACCTTC | CASSLPGVEAYGYTF
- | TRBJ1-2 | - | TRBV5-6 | TGTGCCAGCAGCTTGGGGGGCGGAGGACCGTATGGCTACACCTTC | CASSLGGGGPYGYTF
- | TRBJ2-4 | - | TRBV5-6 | TGTGCCAGCAGCCGCCGCGGAACAGCCAAAAACATTCAGTACTTC | CASSRRGTAKNIQYF
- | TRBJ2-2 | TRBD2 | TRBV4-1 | TGCGCCCGCAGCCTTCTCTCTAGCGGGGGGTTGTACGGGGAGCTGTTTTTT | CARSLLSSGGLYGELFF
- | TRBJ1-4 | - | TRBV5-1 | TGCGCCAGCAGCCTGGACGAAAAACTGTTTTTT | CASSLDEKLFF
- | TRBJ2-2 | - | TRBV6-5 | TGTGCCAGCAGTTTTCTCAGGGGGGGAGCCGGGGAGCTGTTTTTT | CASSFLRGGAGELFF
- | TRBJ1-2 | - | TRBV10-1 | TGCGCCAGCAGTGAGTCCGGGGGCTATGGCTACACCTTC | CASSESGGYGYTF
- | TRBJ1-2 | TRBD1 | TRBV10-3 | TGTGCCACTGAGCCAAGGACAGGGGACTATGGCTACACCTTC | CATEPRTGDYGYTF
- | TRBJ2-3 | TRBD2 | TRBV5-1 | TGCGCCAGCAGCTCCCGACTAGCCGACACAGATACGCAGTATTTT | CASSSRLADTDTQYF
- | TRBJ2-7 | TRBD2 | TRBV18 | TGTGCCAGCTCACCTCTAACTAGCGGGGGCTCCTACGAGCAGTACTTC | CASSPLTSGGSYEQYF
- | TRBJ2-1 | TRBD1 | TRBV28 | TGTGCCACGACCCCACCTCCGGGACAGGGGGCAAATGAGCAGTTCTTC | CATTPPPGQGANEQFF
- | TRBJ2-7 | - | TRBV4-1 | TGCGCCAGCAGCCAAGAAGCGTCTCCACGGAGTTACGAGCAGTACTTC | CASSQEASPRSYEQYF
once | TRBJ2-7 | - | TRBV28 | TGTGCCACCGTCGGGTCCTTCGTCTACGAGCAGTACTTC | CATVGSFVYEQYF
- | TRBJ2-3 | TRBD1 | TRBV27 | TGTGCCACCAGAGAACAGGGGGCGCGGGGAAGAGATACGCAGTATTTT | CATREQGARGRDTQYF
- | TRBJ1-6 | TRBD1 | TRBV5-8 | TGTGCCAGCAGCTCCATACCGGGACAGGATAATTCACCCCTCCACTTT | CASSSIPGQDNSPLHF
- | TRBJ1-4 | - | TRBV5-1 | TGCGCCAGCAGCTTGGCCGTGGCAGGGACATTAACTAATGAAAAACTGTTTTTT | CASSLAVAGTLTNEKLFF
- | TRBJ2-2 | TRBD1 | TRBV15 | TGTGCCACCAGCTCAATAGGGACAGGGTTCACCGGGGAGCTGTTTTTT | CATSSIGTGFTGELFF
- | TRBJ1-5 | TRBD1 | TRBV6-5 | TGTGCCAGCAGTCCCGACAGGGAAAGCAATCAGCCCCAGCATTTT | CASSPDRESNQPQHF
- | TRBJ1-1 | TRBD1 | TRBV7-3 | TGTGCCAGCAGCGGGACGGGACAGGGCAACACTGAAGCTTTCTTT | CASSGTGQGNTEAFF
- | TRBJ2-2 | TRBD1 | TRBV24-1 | TGTGCCACCAGTGATACCGACAGGGGGAACACCGGGGAGCTGTTTTTT | CATSDTDRGNTGELFF
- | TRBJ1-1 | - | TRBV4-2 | TGTGCCAGCAGCCAAGTGTCGAACACTGAAGCTTTCTTT | CASSQVSNTEAFF
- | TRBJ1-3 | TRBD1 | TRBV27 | TGTGCCAGCAGTTCAGACAGGGGGCCTGGAAACACCATATATTTT | CASSSDRGPGNTIYF
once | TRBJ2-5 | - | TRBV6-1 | TGTGCCAGCAGTGACGGGGTATTGGACAAACAAGAGACCCAGTACTTC | CASSDGVLDKQETQYF
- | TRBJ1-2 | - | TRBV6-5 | TGTGCCAGCAGTAGGAACCCAAACTATGGCTACACCTTC | CASSRNPNYGYTF
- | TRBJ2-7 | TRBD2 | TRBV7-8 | TGTGCCAGCAGCTTAGCGATCACTAGCGGGCCCTACGAGCAGTACTTC | CASSLAITSGPYEQYF
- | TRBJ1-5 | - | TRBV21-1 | TGTGCCAGCAGCAAAGTACTGGACAGCCCCAATCAGCCCCAGCATTTT | CASSKVLDSPNQPQHF
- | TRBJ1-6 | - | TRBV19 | TGTGCCAGTAGTATTTCAGGGCCTTATAATTCACCCCTCCACTTT | CASSISGPYNSPLHF
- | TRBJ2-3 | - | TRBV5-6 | TGTGCCAGCAGCTTGAGCACAGATACGCAGTATTTT | CASSLSTDTQYF
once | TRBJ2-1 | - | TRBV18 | TGTGCCAGCTCACCATCGGAGTACAATGAGCAGTTCTTC | CASSPSEYNEQFF
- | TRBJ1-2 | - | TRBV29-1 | TGCAGCGTTGAAGGGGGCTACACCTTC | CSVEGGYTF
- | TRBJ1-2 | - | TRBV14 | TGTGCCAGCAGCCAAAGCAGGGAAGGCTACACCTTC | CASSQSREGYTF
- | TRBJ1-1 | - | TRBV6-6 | TGTGCCAGCAGTTACTCCTCAGGGAAGGCTTTCTTT | CASSYSSGKAFF
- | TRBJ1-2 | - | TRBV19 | TGTGCCAGTAGTAGGGCGGTTTATGGCTACACCTTC | CASSRAVYGYTF
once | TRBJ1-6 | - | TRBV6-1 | TGTGCCAGCAGTGAAGCATTAGGCGTTTCACCCCTCCACTTT | CASSEALGVSPLHF
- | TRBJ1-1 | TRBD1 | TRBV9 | TGTGCCAGCAGCGTTGGGACAGCTGTCATGAACACTGAAGCTTTCTTT | CASSVGTAVMNTEAFF
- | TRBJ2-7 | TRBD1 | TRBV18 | TGTGCCAGCTCACCGGGACAGGGGCAGTACTTC | CASSPGQGQYF
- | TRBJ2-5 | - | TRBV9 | TGTGCCAGCAGCGGGAGCGGGTTGGAGACCCAGTACTTC | CASSGSGLETQYF
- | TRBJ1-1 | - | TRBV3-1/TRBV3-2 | TGTGCCAGCAGCCAAGGGGCCCTGGACACTGAAGCTTTCTTT | CASSQGALDTEAFF
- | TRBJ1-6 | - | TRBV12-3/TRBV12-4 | TGTGCCAGCAGGACAGAGCTAAGTTCACCCCTCCACTTT | CASRTELSSPLHF
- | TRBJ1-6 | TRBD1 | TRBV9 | TGTGCCAGCAGCGAACGGACAGGGTCGAGTTCACCCCTCCACTTT | CASSERTGSSSPLHF
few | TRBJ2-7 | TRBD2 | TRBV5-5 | TGTGCCAGCAGCTTCGGGGGGGCTCATCCTGGGGAGCAGTACTTC | CASSFGGAHPGEQYF
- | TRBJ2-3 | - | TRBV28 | TGTGCCAGCGCCAGAGGGGACGGTTACACAGATACGCAGTATTTT | CASARGDGYTDTQYF